In its sample, the clone carrying this T cell receptor beta chain was seen a few times. Its antigen is unidentified. The data originate from a study of response to subunit inactivated influenza vaccine. Study observations and caveats: It was suggested by the authors that few new T cells are recruited by each seasonal influenza vaccination.

CDR1 is DFQATT, CDR2 SNEGSKA, per germline (reference sequence). The CDR3 has 13 residues. The ends were cut back, 5 bases at V and 0 bases at J, with 7 bases in the middle. TCRdb re-called the RT-PCR reads through MiXCR, storing one row per CDR3 protein. Of more than 600,000 distinct CDR3 sequences in the sample, roughly 20% were seen once. The gene calls are TRBV20-1 and TRBJ2-2, with D uncertain. The source is a man aged 50 to 60 who received an inactivated influenza vaccine. Sequenced material: PBMCs from blood, taken around 5 days after vaccination. The CDR3 loop is CSARMANTGELFF. DNA for the CDR3: TGCAGTGCTCGGATGGCGAACACCGGGGAGCTGTTTTTT.